The clone carrying this T cell receptor beta chain came up a few times. The antigen remains unidentified. The data belong to a study of T-cell memory formation after mild COVID-19. In the study overall: There were largely donor-specific TCR clusters. Whole-study results and caveats: Among CD4+ contracting clones, most were CM and EM, and CD8+ ones EMRA.

After removal of 2 bases from V and 2 bases from J, the junction contained 6 bases not matched to a gene. Per the germline V gene, CDR1 is LGHNA and CDR2 is YSLEER. The CDR3 sequence is 16 residues long. 5'RACE primed at constant segments yielded TCR alpha and TCR beta cDNA libraries bearing sample barcodes and UMIs. TCRdb re-derived calls from the 5' RACE reads in MiXCR, one entry per CDR3 protein. The table lists some 180,000 distinct CDR3 sequences, about 18% of them singletons, with roughly 3.9% in the top ten. Material: PBMCs or a T cell subset sorted from them (not recorded which). The TCR was taken from a man aged 18 to 30 who had mild COVID-19 (a few samples of this study predate the infection). Cell type and time point are not known. The J gene is TRBJ2-3, the V gene TRBV4-3, with 8 bases aligning to TRBD1. This chain's CDR3 is CASSQSGQGNTDTQYF. DNA of the CDR3: TGCGCCAGCAGCCAATCTGGACAGGGAAACACAGATACGCAGTATTTT.